This T cell receptor beta chain was observed in a study of control samples from healthy donors and cancer patients. V was shortened by 0 bases and J by 0 bases, with 6 bases between the two germline ends. The V gene's germline CDR1 is PRHDT and CDR2 FYEKMQ (reference sequence). The CDR3 is made up of 15 amino acids. Only in-frame clones appear in the TCRdb table, and some are missing; sequencing was by immunoSEQ multiplex PCR. Here the sample spans 60,000 to 100,000 clones, around 89% being singletons. V is TRBV13 and J is TRBJ1-5; D is undetermined. Sequenced sample: blood. This receptor was identified in a middle-aged man in good health. The CDR3 here is CASSLGSRSNQPQHF. In nucleotides, the CDR3 is TGTGCCAGCAGCTTAGGCAGCCGTAGCAATCAGCCCCAGCATTTT.